A single sample is the source of the 20 T cell receptor beta chains below, sequenced in a study of T cell responses to AZD1222 COVID-19 vaccine. Data came from immunoSEQ multiplex PCR; TCRdb stores just in-frame clones and leaves some out. The sample includes some 130,000 clones, approximately 90% seen only once; the top ten take around 3.8%. Sequencing was performed on peripheral blood, taken on day 0 of AZD1222 vaccination. All receptors come from an adult in good health.

V is TRBV19 and J is TRBJ1-5, with a possible D match to TRBD1 (6 bases). This CDR3 region has 14 residues. From germline, CDR1 is LNHDA and CDR2 SQIVND (reference sequence). The ends were cut back, 6 bases at V and 7 bases at J, with 16 bases in the middle. The CDR3 DNA reads as TGTGCCAGTAGCGGGATCAACAGGGCCCAGCCCCAGCATTTT. Its translation is CASSGINRAQPQHF.

The chain has TRBV29-1 and TRBJ1-6; 8 nucleotides line up with TRBD1. The CDR3 length is 13 residues. CDR1 is SQVTM and CDR2 is ANQGSEA in the germline V gene. V lost 6 bases, J lost 9 bases, and 7 bases stayed unmatched. The CDR3 loop is CSVSQGVRSPLHF. The CDR3 region has the DNA TGCAGCGTCTCACAGGGGGTGCGTTCACCCCTCCACTTT.

J is TRBJ1-1 and V is TRBV5-5, with no clear D. V was shortened by 0 bases and J by 2 bases, with 11 bases between the two germline ends. This CDR3 spans 15 amino acids. The germline V gene has CDR1 SGHKS and CDR2 YYEKEE (reference sequence). CDR3 loop: CASSLGRDPNTEAFF. DNA for the CDR3: TGTGCCAGCAGCTTGGGTAGGGATCCCAACACTGAAGCTTTCTTT.

This chain uses TRBV7-9 with TRBJ2-1; 7 nucleotides agree with TRBD2. The CDR3 extends over 13 amino acids. The V gene end was trimmed by 10 bases and the J gene end by 5 bases; junction bases not matched to a gene: 8. CDR1 and CDR2 from the germline V gene are SEHNR and FQNEAQ (reference sequence). This CDR3 is CATAGEVHNEQFF. The CDR3, as DNA: TGTGCCACCGCGGGGGAGGTTCACAATGAGCAGTTCTTC.

The chain has TRBV5-1 and TRBJ2-5; TRBD1 aligns across 7 bases. V was pared by 3 bases and J by 5 bases, with 10 bases of the junction left unmatched. Germline-derived CDR1 and CDR2 are SGHRS and YFSETQ. This CDR3 is 15 amino acids long. As DNA, the CDR3 is TGCGCCAGCAGCTGGGACCCAGGGGGACGGGAGACCCAGTACTTC. This gives the protein CASSWDPGGRETQYF.

The DNA of the CDR3 is TGTGCCAGCAGCTTAGGCGGGAGAACCTACGAGCAGTACTTC. Its protein is CASSLGGRTYEQYF. This rearrangement joins TRBV7-8 to TRBJ2-7; 7 bases match TRBD2. Germline V gene data show CDR1 as SGHVS and CDR2 as FQNEAQ. With V trimmed by 1 base and J by 2 bases, 2 bases remained unmatched. The CDR3 loop spans 14 amino acids.

The genes are TRBV19 and TRBJ2-7, with 7 bases aligning to TRBD2. Germline V CDR1 and CDR2: LNHDA, SQIVND (reference sequence). Trimming removed 5 bases from V and 5 bases from J; junction bases left unmatched: 9. The CDR3 is 14 residues long. DNA for the CDR3: TGTGCCAGTAGTCCCAAGCGGGGCGTGAACGAGCAGTACTTC. This gives the protein CASSPKRGVNEQYF.

The V call is TRBV11-2, the J call TRBJ1-2; weak D call: TRBD1 (5 bases). In germline, CDR1 is SGHAT, CDR2 FQNNGV. The V end was cut by 5 bases, the J end by 4 bases, with 14 bases between. The CDR3 sequence is 14 residues long. CDR3 sequence reads: CASSRDRPSYGYTF. CDR3 nucleotides: TGTGCCAGCAGCCGGGACCGACCCTCCTATGGCTACACCTTC.

The chain couples TRBV5-1 to TRBJ2-7; no clear D gene. This CDR3 spans 13 amino acids. Germline V CDR1 and CDR2: SGHRS, YFSETQ. Between the trimmed V and J ends, which lost 2 bases and 0 bases, there was a span of 6 bases. CDR3 region: CASSLSTSYEQYF. DNA of the CDR3: TGCGCCAGCAGCTTATCCACCTCCTACGAGCAGTACTTC.

The genes are TRBV6-2 or TRBV6-3 and TRBJ2-5; 10 bases map to TRBD1. The CDR3 spans 16 residues. The junction had 10 bases not matched to a gene; V was cut back by 4 bases and J by 5 bases. Germline V gene lookup returns CDR1 MNHEY and CDR2 SVGEGT. The CDR3 coding sequence is TGTGCCAGCAGTTCCGGGGACAGGGGCCAGTGGGAGACCCAGTACTTC. Translation: CASSSGDRGQWETQYF.

The rearrangement uses TRBV12-3 or TRBV12-4 and TRBJ2-7; D unclear. This CDR3 is 13 amino acids long. Trimming took 2 bases from V and 6 from J, leaving 11 bases between them. CDR3: CASSLSPYIEQYF. In DNA, the CDR3 is TGTGCCAGCAGTTTATCCCCCTATATCGAGCAGTACTTC.

The rearrangement uses TRBV4-2 and TRBJ2-7, with a possible D match to TRBD2 (6 bases). CDR1 LGHNA and CDR2 YNFKEQ come from the germline V gene. CDR3 length equals 15 residues. Trimming removed 0 bases from V and 4 bases from J, with 13 bases in between. CDR3 DNA sequence: TGTGCCAGCAGCCAAGAGACCCTTGGAGGGTACGAGCAGTACTTC. It translates to CASSQETLGGYEQYF.

The chain is built from TRBV6-5 and TRBJ2-1; D is perhaps TRBD2 (5 bases). V was shortened by 2 bases and J by 0 bases, with 8 bases between the two germline ends. The germline CDR1 and CDR2 sequences are MNHEY and SVGAGI. The CDR3 is made up of 15 amino acids. The CDR3 DNA follows: TGTGCCAGCAGTTACGCCCTAGCCTCCTACAATGAGCAGTTCTTC. It codes for CASSYALASYNEQFF.

The chain links TRBV18 to TRBJ2-6; 7 bases agree with TRBD1. Per the germline V gene, CDR1 is KGHSH and CDR2 is LQKENI. Losses at the gene ends were 4 bases for V and 0 bases for J; bases not matched to a gene: 6. The CDR3 extends over 17 amino acids. CDR3 protein: CASSHRDRSSGANVLTF. CDR3 in DNA: TGTGCCAGCTCACACCGGGACAGAAGCTCTGGGGCCAACGTCCTGACTTTC. The whole variable domain, remainder taken from reference TRBV18 and TRBJ2-6, is NAGVMQNPRHLVRRRGQEARLRCSPMKGHSHVYWYRQLPEEGLKFMVYLQKENIIDESGMPKERFSAEFPKEGPSILRIQQVVRGDSAAYFCASSHRDRSSGANVLTFGAGSRLTVL.

This rearrangement joins TRBV5-1 to TRBJ2-6; D is unresolved. The germline gives CDR1 SGHRS, CDR2 YFSETQ. V was pared by 4 bases and J by 0 bases, with 17 bases between. This CDR3 spans 18 amino acids. The CDR3 protein is CASSPAPAIASGANVLTF. Here the CDR3 DNA reads TGCGCCAGCAGCCCCGCGCCCGCTATCGCCTCTGGGGCCAACGTCCTGACTTTC.

The chain couples TRBV19 to TRBJ1-4; tentative D call: TRBD1 (6 bases). The CDR3 consists of 15 residues. Germline loops: CDR1 LNHDA, CDR2 SQIVND (reference sequence). The V end was cut by 9 bases, the J end by 0 bases, with 14 bases between. DNA for the CDR3: TGTGCCAGCCAGTATGGGGGCACAACTAATGAAAAACTGTTTTTT. Translating gives CASQYGGTTNEKLFF.

The genes are TRBV7-2 and TRBJ1-5, with D unresolved. With 5 bases removed from V and 11 bases from J, the gap between germline ends came to 13 bases. The CDR3 runs to 12 residues. CDR1 is SGHTA, CDR2 FQGNSA, per germline. The CDR3 nucleotides read TGTGCCAGCAGCGCCGACATTTCTTCCCAGCATTTT. Encoded protein: CASSADISSQHF. Full variable domain (rest looked up from reference TRBV7-2 and TRBJ1-5): GAGVSQSPSNKVTEKGKDVELRCDPISGHTALYWYRQSLGQGLEFLIYFQGNSAPDKSGLPSDRFSAERTGGSVSTLTIQRTQQEDSAVYLCASSADISSQHFGDGTRLSIL.

This chain joins TRBV7-2 and TRBJ2-7, with 7 bases identical to TRBD1. The V gene end was trimmed by 1 base and the J gene end by 5 bases; junction bases not matched to a gene: 2. Germline V gene data show CDR1 as SGHTA and CDR2 as FQGNSA. The CDR3 runs 13 residues. CDR3 bases: TGTGCCAGCAGCTTAGACAGGGGCAACGAGCAGTACTTC. It codes for CASSLDRGNEQYF.

The V gene is TRBV9, the J gene TRBJ2-1, with D tentatively TRBD1 (5 bases). Germline CDR1 reads SGDLS; CDR2 reads YYNGEE. The CDR3 has 17 residues. Trimming took off 4 bases at V and 0 bases at J, with 17 bases between the two ends. Here the CDR3 reads CASSPNPGLSSYNEQFF. The CDR3 region has the DNA TGTGCCAGCAGCCCTAACCCAGGGTTAAGCTCCTACAATGAGCAGTTCTTC.

V and J are TRBV27 and TRBJ1-2; TRBD1 matches 9 bases. Germline CDR1 is MNHEY and CDR2 is SMNVEV (reference sequence). The CDR3 runs 14 residues. V dropped 4 bases and J dropped 7; count of bases not matched to a gene: 7. CDR3 coding DNA: TGTGCCAGCAGTTCCTCCGGGACAGGGCTTGGCTACACCTTC. It codes for CASSSSGTGLGYTF.